These 14 T cell receptor beta chains originate from one sample sequenced in a study of cytomegalovirus exposure and HLA in healthy donors. Primers for the PCR totalled 60 Vbeta and 13 Jbeta. Here immunoSEQ multiplex PCR was the method, and the copy in TCRdb shows in-frame clones only, minus some. The listing contains under 200,000 clones. Sequenced sample: PBMCs. The receptors come from a man younger than 40 in good health and CMV-seronegative.

The J gene is TRBJ1-6, the V gene TRBV7-2; the D is unclear. Germline V gene data show CDR1 as SGHTA and CDR2 as FQGNSA. V gave up 3 bases and J gave up 10 bases, with 7 bases separating them. CDR3 length equals 12 residues. The CDR3 sequence: CASSFSPSPLHF. The CDR3, as DNA: TGTGCCAGCAGCTTTAGTCCCTCACCCCTCCACTTT.

V and J are TRBV2 and TRBJ2-7, with D possibly matching TRBD2 (5 bases). V gave up 3 bases and J gave up 6 bases, with 12 bases separating them. Germline V gene lookup returns CDR1 SNHLY and CDR2 FYNNEI. CDR3 size: 13 residues. The CDR3 spells CASSEKRVGEQYF. The CDR3 coding sequence is TGTGCCAGCAGTGAGAAGAGGGTCGGCGAGCAGTACTTC.

The V call is TRBV10-3, the J call TRBJ1-2; 9 bases map to TRBD1. Germline V gene lookup returns CDR1 ENHRY and CDR2 SYGVKD. Trimming took 5 bases from V and 2 from J; bases not matched to a gene: 6. The CDR3 runs 15 residues. CDR3 in amino acids: CAISLTGGENYGYTF. CDR3 nucleotide sequence: TGTGCCATCAGTCTTACAGGGGGCGAAAACTATGGCTACACCTTC.

The rearrangement uses TRBV28 and TRBJ1-2; D ambiguous. This CDR3 contains 14 residues. The germline V gene encodes CDR1 MDHEN and CDR2 SYDVKM. V lost 2 bases to trimming and J lost 1 base, with 8 bases between them. The CDR3: CASSLGLFNYGYTF. The CDR3, as DNA: TGTGCCAGCAGTTTAGGGCTTTTTAACTATGGCTACACCTTC.

The chain recombines TRBV30 with TRBJ1-5, with 7 bases that match TRBD1. With V trimmed by 5 bases and J by 7 bases, 5 bases remained unmatched. Germline V gives CDR1 GTSNPN, CDR2 SVGIG (reference sequence). This CDR3 is 12 amino acids long. CDR3 protein: CAWGTVGQPQHF. The CDR3, as DNA: TGTGCCTGGGGGACAGTGGGCCAGCCCCAGCATTTT.

This sequence joins TRBV28 and TRBJ2-7, with a weak D call TRBD2 (6 bases). The ends were cut back, 5 bases at V and 0 bases at J, with 14 bases in the middle. CDR3 length equals 15 residues. Looked up from germline, CDR1 is MDHEN and CDR2 is SYDVKM. The CDR3 here is CASSPIGSPSYEQYF. The CDR3 DNA sequence: TGTGCCAGCAGTCCCATCGGGAGCCCCTCCTACGAGCAGTACTTC.

The chain recombines TRBV7-3 with TRBJ1-1; D is perhaps TRBD1 (6 bases). The ends were cut back, 4 bases at V and 1 base at J, with 10 bases in the middle. The CDR3 length is 14 residues. Germline CDR1 SGHTA, CDR2 FQGTGA. CDR3 DNA sequence: TGTGCCAGCAGCTGGGGGGGGGCGAACACTGAAGCTTTCTTT. This encodes CASSWGGANTEAFF.

The chain has TRBV6-5 and TRBJ1-4; 8 nucleotides match TRBD1. V shed 8 bases and J 10 bases; nucleotides not matched to a gene: 15. CDR3 length equals 15 residues. Per germline, CDR1 MNHEY and CDR2 SVGAGI. The CDR3 nucleotides read TGTGCCAGCGGGGCCGCGACAGGGGCGGTTGGAAAACTGTTTTTT. Protein product: CASGAATGAVGKLFF.

The rearrangement uses TRBV7-2 and TRBJ1-5; 11 nucleotides line up with TRBD1. CDR1 SGHTA and CDR2 FQGNSA come from the germline V gene. V shed 5 bases and J 3 bases; nucleotides not matched to a gene: 6. This CDR3 spans 16 amino acids. The CDR3 DNA sequence: TGTGCCAGCAGCCCAGGGACAGGGGGTTTCAATCAGCCCCAGCATTTT. Translated: CASSPGTGGFNQPQHF. Filled out from reference TRBV7-2 and TRBJ1-5, the complete variable domain reads GAGVSQSPSNKVTEKGKDVELRCDPISGHTALYWYRQSLGQGLEFLIYFQGNSAPDKSGLPSDRFSAERTGGSVSTLTIQRTQQEDSAVYLCASSPGTGGFNQPQHFGDGTRLSIL.

The genes are TRBV19 and TRBJ2-1, with D perhaps matching TRBD2 (6 bases). The CDR3 is 15 amino acids. V was shortened by 7 bases and J by 0 bases, with 13 bases between the two germline ends. In germline, CDR1 is LNHDA, CDR2 SQIVND (reference sequence). The CDR3 region is CASMASASSYNEQFF. The DNA of the CDR3 is TGTGCCAGTATGGCTAGCGCGAGCTCCTACAATGAGCAGTTCTTC.

V and J are TRBV4-1 and TRBJ2-2; possibly TRBD1 for D (6 bases). CDR3 length: 15 amino acids. Trimming cost V 1 base and J 7 bases, with 13 bases left between them. The V gene's germline CDR1 is MGHRA and CDR2 YSYEKL. The CDR3 reads CASSQVVQGVGELFF. The CDR3 DNA reads as TGCGCCAGCAGCCAAGTCGTACAGGGTGTCGGGGAGCTGTTTTTT.

The chain joins TRBV18 to TRBJ1-5; D perhaps matches TRBD1 (5 bases). Germline CDR1 KGHSH, CDR2 LQKENI. The CDR3 has 13 residues. V was trimmed by 6 bases and J by 5 bases, leaving 11 bases between them. In DNA, the CDR3 is TGTGCCAGCTCCGGGGCGGGGGATCAGCCCCAGCATTTT. It specifies CASSGAGDQPQHF.

The CDR3 region has the DNA TGTGCCAGCAGCTTAAGGGAGCTGATGGGCTACACCTTC. Protein: CASSLRELMGYTF. The V and J genes are TRBV11-2 and TRBJ1-2, with D unresolved. CDR1 and CDR2 from the germline V gene are SGHAT and FQNNGV. The CDR3 has 13 amino acids. V lost 2 bases to trimming and J lost 8 bases, with 12 bases between them.

The chain combines TRBV10-2 with TRBJ2-3, with D unresolved. The CDR3 sequence is 13 residues long. The germline gives CDR1 WSHSY, CDR2 SAAADI. The germline V and J ends were trimmed by 8 bases and 0 bases, with 9 bases remaining between them. CDR3 nucleotide sequence: TGCGCCAGCTTCGCCAGAAGCACAGATACGCAGTATTTT. Protein: CASFARSTDTQYF.